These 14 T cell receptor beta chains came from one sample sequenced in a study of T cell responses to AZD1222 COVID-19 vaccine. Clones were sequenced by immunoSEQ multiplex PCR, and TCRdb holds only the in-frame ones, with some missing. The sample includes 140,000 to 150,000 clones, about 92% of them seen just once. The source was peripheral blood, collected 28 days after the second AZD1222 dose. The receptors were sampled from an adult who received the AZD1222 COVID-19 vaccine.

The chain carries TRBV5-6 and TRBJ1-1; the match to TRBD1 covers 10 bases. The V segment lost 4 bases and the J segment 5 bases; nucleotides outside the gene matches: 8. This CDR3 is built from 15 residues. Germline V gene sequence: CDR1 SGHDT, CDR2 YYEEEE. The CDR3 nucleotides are TGTGCCAGCAGCAGGGGACAGGGGCTGGTGACTGAAGCTTTCTTT. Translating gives CASSRGQGLVTEAFF.

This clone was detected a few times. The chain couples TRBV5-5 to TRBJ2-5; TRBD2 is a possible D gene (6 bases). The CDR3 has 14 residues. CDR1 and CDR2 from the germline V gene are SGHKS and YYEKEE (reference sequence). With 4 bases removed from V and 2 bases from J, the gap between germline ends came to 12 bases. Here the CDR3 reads CASSLRRGQETQYF. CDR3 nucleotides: TGTGCCAGCAGCCTGAGGCGGGGTCAAGAGACCCAGTACTTC.

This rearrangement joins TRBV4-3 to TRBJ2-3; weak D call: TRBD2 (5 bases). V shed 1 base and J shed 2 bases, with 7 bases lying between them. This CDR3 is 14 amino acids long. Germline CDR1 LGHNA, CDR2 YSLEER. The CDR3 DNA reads TGCGCCAGCAGCCAAGCGGGATCCACAGATACGCAGTATTTT. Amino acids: CASSQAGSTDTQYF.

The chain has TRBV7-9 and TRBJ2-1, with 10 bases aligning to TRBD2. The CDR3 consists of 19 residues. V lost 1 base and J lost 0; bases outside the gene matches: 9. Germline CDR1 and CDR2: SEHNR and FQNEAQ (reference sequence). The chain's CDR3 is CASSLGSSGSFHSYNEQFF. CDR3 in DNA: TGTGCCAGCAGCTTAGGGTCTAGCGGGAGCTTTCACTCCTACAATGAGCAGTTCTTC.

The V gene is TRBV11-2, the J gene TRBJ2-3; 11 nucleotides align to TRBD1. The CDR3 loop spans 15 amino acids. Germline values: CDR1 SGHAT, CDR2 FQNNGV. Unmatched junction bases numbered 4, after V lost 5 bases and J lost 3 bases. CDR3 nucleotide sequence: TGTGCCAGCAGCACCGGGACAGGGGGTACAGATACGCAGTATTTT. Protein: CASSTGTGGTDTQYF.

This chain's CDR3 is CAISESGTVYGYTF. CDR3 nucleotide sequence: TGTGCCATCAGTGAGTCCGGGACAGTATATGGCTACACCTTC. The rearrangement links TRBV10-3 to TRBJ1-2; 7 positions match TRBD1. Trimming cost V 0 bases and J 5 bases; bases outside gene matches: 3. The CDR3 is 14 residues long. CDR1 and CDR2 from the germline V gene are ENHRY and SYGVKD.

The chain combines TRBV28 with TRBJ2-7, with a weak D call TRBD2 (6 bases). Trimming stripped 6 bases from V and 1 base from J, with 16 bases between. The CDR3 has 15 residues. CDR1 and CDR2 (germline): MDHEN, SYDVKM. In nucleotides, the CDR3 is TGTGCCAGCAGCCTCGGGGGAGCGGATTCCTACGAGCAGTACTTC. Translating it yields CASSLGGADSYEQYF.

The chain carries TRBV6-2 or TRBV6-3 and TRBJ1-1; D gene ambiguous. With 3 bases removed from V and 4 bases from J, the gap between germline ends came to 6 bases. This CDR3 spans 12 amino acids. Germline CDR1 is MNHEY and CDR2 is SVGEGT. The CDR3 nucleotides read TGTGCCAGCAGTTATCCAGTCACTGAAGCTTTCTTT. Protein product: CASSYPVTEAFF.

CDR3 amino acids: CASSPRGDQPQHF. CDR3 bases: TGTGCCAGCTCACCGAGGGGGGATCAGCCCCAGCATTTT. This chain links TRBV18 with TRBJ1-5; maybe TRBD1 (6 bases). The CDR3 runs 13 residues. The V end lost 3 bases, the J end lost 5 bases, and 8 bases lay between the germline ends. In germline, CDR1 is KGHSH, CDR2 LQKENI.

This CDR3 is CASSRPWGELTEAFF. The CDR3, as DNA: TGTGCCAGCAGCCGGCCCTGGGGGGAACTGACTGAAGCTTTCTTT. The chain carries TRBV7-2 and TRBJ1-1; TRBD1 is a possible D gene (5 bases). The CDR3 spans 15 residues. Germline CDR1 and CDR2: SGHTA and FQGNSA. V was shortened by 5 bases and J by 5 bases, with 18 bases between the two germline ends.

The CDR3 bases are TGTGCCAGCAGCTTAGCGAGGAGCTACGAGCAGTACTTC. Translated: CASSLARSYEQYF. The chain uses TRBV7-9 and TRBJ2-7, with unresolved D. Germline CDR1 reads SEHNR; CDR2 reads FQNEAQ (reference sequence). The CDR3 consists of 13 residues. Trimming took 0 bases from V and 3 from J, leaving 6 bases between them. The full variable domain, with the rest looked up from reference TRBV7-9 and TRBJ2-7, is DTGVSQNPRHKITKRGQNVTFRCDPISEHNRLYWYRQTLGQGPEFLTYFQNEAQLEKSRLLSDRFSAERPKGSFSTLEIQRTEQGDSAMYLCASSLARSYEQYFGPGTRLTVT.

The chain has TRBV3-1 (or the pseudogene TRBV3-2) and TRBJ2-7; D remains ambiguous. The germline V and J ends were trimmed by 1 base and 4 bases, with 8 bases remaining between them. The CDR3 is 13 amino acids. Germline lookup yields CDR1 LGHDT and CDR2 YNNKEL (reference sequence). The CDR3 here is CASSQGGVYEQYF. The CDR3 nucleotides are TGTGCCAGCAGCCAAGGCGGAGTTTACGAGCAGTACTTC.

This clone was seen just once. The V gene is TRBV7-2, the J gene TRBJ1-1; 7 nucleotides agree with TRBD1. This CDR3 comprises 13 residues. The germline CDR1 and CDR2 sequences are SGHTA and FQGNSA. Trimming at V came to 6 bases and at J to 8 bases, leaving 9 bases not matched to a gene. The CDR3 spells CASRGGQGGEAFF. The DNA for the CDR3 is TGTGCCAGCAGGGGTGGGCAGGGGGGAGAAGCTTTCTTT.

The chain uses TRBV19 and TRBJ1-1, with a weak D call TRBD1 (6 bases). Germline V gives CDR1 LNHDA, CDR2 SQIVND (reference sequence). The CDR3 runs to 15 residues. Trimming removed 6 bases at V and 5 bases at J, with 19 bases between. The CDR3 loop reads CASRPGGRKGTEAFF. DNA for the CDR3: TGTGCCAGTAGACCCGGGGGGCGCAAAGGGACTGAAGCTTTCTTT.